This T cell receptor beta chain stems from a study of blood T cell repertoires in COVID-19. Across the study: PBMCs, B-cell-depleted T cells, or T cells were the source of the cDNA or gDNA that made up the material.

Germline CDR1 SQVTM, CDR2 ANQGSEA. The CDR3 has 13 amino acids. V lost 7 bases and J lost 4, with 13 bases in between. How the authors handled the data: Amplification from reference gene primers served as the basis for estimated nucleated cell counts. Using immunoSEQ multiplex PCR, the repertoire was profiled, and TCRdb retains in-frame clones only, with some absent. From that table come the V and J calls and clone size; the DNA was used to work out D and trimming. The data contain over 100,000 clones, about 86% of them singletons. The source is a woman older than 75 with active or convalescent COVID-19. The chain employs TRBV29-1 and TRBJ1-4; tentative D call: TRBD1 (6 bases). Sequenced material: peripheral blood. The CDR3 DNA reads TGCAGCGCTGGACAGAGAATTAATGAAAAACTGTTTTTT. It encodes CSAGQRINEKLFF. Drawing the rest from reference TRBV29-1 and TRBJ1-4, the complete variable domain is SAVISQKPSRDICQRGTSLTIQCQVDSQVTMMFWYRQQPGQSLTLIATANQGSEATYESGFVIDKFPISRPNLTFSTLTVSNMSPEDSSIYLCSAGQRINEKLFFGSGTQLSVL.